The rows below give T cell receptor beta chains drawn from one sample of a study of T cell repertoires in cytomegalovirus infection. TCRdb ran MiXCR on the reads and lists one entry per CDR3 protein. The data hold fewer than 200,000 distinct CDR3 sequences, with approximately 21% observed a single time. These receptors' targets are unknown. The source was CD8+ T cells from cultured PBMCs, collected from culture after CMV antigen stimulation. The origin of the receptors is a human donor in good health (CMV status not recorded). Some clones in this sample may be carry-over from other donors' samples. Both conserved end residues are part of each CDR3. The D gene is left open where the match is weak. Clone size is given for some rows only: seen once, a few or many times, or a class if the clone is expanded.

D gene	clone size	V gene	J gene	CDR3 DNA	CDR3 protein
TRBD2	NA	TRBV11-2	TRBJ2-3	TGTGCCAGCAGCTTAAGAGGGAGCGGGGGGGCAGGAGATACGCAGTATTTT	CASSLRGSGGAGDTQYF
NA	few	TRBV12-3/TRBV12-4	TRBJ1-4	TGTGCCAGCAGACAGGGAGAAAAACTGTTTTTT	CASRQGEKLFF
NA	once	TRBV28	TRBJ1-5	TGTGCCAGCACCTTCCGGGGGGTGGGTCAGCCCCAGCATTTT	CASTFRGVGQPQHF
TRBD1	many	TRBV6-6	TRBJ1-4	TGTGCCAGCAGTCCTCCGGGACAGCTTAATGAAAAACTGTTTTTT	CASSPPGQLNEKLFF
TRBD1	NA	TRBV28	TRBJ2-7	TGTGCCAGCAGTGACGGCCTAGACAGGGGATTTTACGAGCAGTACTTC	CASSDGLDRGFYEQYF
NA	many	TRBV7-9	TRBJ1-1	TGTGCCAGCAGCTTAGCGGTACCGGAAGCTTTCTTT	CASSLAVPEAFF
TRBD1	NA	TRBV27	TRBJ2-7	TGTGCCAGCAGTTCCAGGGGCAGGGGGCGCTACGAGCAGTACTTC	CASSSRGRGRYEQYF
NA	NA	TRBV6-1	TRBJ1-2	TGTGCCAGCAGTGAACGCGTCAGGAACTATGGCTACACCTTC	CASSERVRNYGYTF
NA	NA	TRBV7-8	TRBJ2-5	TGTGCCAGCAGCTTATTGGGGGCTCGGGAGACCCAGTACTTC	CASSLLGARETQYF
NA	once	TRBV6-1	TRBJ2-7	TGTGCCAGCAGCGAGGTAGGGGACCACGAGCAGTACTTC	CASSEVGDHEQYF